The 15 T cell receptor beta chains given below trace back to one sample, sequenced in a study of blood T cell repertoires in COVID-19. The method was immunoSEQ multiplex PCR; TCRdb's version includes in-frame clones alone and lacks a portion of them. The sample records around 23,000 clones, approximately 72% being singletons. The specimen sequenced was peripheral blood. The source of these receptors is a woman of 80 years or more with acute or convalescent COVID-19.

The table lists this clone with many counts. The CDR3 DNA reads TGTGCCAGCAGCCCATACGCGGGGCTGGTAGAGACCCAGTACTTC. It is translated as CASSPYAGLVETQYF. This rearrangement joins TRBV3-1 (or the pseudogene TRBV3-2) to TRBJ2-5, with TRBD2 as a possible D gene (6 bases). The V end was cut by 4 bases, the J end by 4 bases, with 16 bases between. Germline values: CDR1 LGHDT, CDR2 YNNKEL (reference sequence). The CDR3 loop spans 15 amino acids.

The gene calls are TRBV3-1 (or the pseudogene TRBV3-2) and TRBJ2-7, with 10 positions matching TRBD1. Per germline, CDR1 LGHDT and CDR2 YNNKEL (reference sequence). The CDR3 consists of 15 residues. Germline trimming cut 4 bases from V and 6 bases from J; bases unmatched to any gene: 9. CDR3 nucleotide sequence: TGTGCCAGCAGCCCGGGACAGGGGACTTTCGTCGAGCAGTACTTC. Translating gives CASSPGQGTFVEQYF.

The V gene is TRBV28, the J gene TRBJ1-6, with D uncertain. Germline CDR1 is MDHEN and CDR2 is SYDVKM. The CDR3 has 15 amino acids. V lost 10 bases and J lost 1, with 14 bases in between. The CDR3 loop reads CATEVGRSYNSPLHF. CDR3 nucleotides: TGTGCCACCGAAGTGGGGAGGTCCTATAATTCACCCCTCCACTTT.

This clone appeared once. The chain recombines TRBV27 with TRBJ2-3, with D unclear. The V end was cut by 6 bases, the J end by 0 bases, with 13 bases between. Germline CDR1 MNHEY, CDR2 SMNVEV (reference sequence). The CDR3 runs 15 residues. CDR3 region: CASRLYPTSTDTQYF. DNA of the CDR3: TGTGCCAGCAGATTGTATCCGACTAGCACAGATACGCAGTATTTT.

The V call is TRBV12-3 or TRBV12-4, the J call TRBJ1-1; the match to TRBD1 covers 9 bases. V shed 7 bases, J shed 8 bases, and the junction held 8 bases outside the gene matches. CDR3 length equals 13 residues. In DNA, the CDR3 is TGTGCCAGCACTGTACAGGGGGCCTCCGAAGCTTTCTTT. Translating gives CASTVQGASEAFF.

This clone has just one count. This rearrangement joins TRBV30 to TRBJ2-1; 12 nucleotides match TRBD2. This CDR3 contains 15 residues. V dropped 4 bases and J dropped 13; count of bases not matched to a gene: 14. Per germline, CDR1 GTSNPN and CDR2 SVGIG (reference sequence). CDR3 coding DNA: TGTGCCTGGACCATGACTAGCGGGAGTCCGTATGGCCAGTTCTTC. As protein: CAWTMTSGSPYGQFF.

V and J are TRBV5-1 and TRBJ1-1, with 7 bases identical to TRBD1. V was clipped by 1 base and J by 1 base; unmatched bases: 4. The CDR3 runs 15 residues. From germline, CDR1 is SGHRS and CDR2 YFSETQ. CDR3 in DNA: TGCGCCAGCAGCTTGATGGGACAGCGGAACACTGAAGCTTTCTTT. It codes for CASSLMGQRNTEAFF.

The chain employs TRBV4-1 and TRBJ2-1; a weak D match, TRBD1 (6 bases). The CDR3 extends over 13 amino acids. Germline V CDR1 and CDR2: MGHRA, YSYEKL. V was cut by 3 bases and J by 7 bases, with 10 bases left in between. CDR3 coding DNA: TGCGCCAGCAGCCATGTGGGGGCGAATGAGCAGTTCTTC. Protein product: CASSHVGANEQFF.

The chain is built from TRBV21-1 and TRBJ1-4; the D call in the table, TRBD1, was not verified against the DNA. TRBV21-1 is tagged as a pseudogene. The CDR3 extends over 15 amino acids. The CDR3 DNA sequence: TGTGCCAGCAGCACATTGACAGGGAGGAAAGAAAAACTGTTTTTT. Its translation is CASSTLTGRKEKLFF.

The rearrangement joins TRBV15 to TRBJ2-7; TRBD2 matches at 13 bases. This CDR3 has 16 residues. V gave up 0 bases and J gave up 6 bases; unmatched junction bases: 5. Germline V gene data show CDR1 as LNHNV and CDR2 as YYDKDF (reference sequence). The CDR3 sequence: CATSRDRGLAGSEQYF. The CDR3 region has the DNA TGTGCCACCAGCAGAGATCGGGGACTAGCGGGGAGCGAGCAGTACTTC. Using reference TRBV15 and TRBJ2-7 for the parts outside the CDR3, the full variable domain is DAMVIQNPRYQVTQFGKPVTLSCSQTLNHNVMYWYQQKSSQAPKLLFHYYDKDFNNEADTPDNFQSRRPNTSFCFLDIRSPGLGDTAMYLCATSRDRGLAGSEQYFGPGTRLTVT.

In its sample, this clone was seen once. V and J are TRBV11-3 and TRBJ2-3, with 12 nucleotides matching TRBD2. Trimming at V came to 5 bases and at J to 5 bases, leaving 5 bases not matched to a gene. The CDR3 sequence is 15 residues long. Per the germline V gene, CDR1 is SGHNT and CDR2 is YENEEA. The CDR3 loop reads CASSPGLAGLDTQYF. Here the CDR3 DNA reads TGTGCCAGCAGCCCCGGACTAGCGGGGCTAGATACGCAGTATTTT.

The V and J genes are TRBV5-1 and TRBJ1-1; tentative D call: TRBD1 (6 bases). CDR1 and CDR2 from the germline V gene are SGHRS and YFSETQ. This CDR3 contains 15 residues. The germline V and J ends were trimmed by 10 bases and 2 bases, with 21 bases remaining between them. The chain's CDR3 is CASSSIGGDNTEAFF. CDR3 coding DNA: TGCGCCTCCAGCAGTATAGGGGGTGATAACACTGAAGCTTTCTTT.

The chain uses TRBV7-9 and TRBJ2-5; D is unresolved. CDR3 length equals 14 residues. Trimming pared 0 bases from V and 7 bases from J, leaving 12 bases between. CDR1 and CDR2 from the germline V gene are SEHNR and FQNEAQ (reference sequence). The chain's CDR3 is CASSLAQAVGTQYF. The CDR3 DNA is TGTGCCAGCAGCTTAGCGCAGGCAGTTGGGACCCAGTACTTC.

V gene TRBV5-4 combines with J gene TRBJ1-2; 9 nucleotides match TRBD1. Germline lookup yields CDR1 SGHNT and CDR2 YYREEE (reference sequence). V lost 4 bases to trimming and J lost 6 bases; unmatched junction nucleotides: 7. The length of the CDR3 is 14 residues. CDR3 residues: CASSGPGTGNGYTF. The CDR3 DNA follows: TGTGCCAGCAGCGGACCAGGGACAGGGAATGGCTACACCTTC.

DNA for the CDR3: TGTGCCAGCAGCTTAACCGGGACAGGGTCGACCTATGGCTACACCTTC. Protein: CASSLTGTGSTYGYTF. The chain recombines TRBV5-8 with TRBJ1-2; 9 bases are a match to TRBD1. Looked up from germline, CDR1 is SGHTS and CDR2 is YDEGEE. The ends lost 2 bases at V and 4 bases at J; junction bases unmatched: 9. The CDR3 runs 16 residues.